The 21 T cell receptor beta chains below all came from one sample that was sequenced in a study of blood T cell repertoires in COVID-19. Sequencing used immunoSEQ multiplex PCR; TCRdb keeps in-frame clones, though not all of them. In the table there are 130,000 or so clones, about four fifths of which are singletons. The material sequenced was peripheral blood. Every receptor here comes from a human donor in a cohort sampled during active COVID-19.

The DNA for the CDR3 is TGTGCCAGCAGCTTGATAGGGGCCGGAAACACCATATATTTT. Amino acids: CASSLIGAGNTIYF. The rearrangement links TRBV5-8 to TRBJ1-3; tentative D call: TRBD1 (5 bases). The germline V and J ends were trimmed by 1 base and 4 bases, with 9 bases remaining between them. The CDR3 is made up of 14 amino acids. In germline, CDR1 is SGHTS, CDR2 YDEGEE.

The chain employs TRBV19 and TRBJ1-2; 7 bases match TRBD1. The V segment lost 4 bases and the J segment 2 bases; nucleotides outside the gene matches: 4. Per the germline V gene, CDR1 is LNHDA and CDR2 is SQIVND (reference sequence). This CDR3 comprises 14 residues. The CDR3 spells CASSTDRSNYGYTF. For the CDR3, the DNA is TGTGCCAGTAGTACGGACAGGTCCAACTATGGCTACACCTTC. Full variable domain (missing parts from reference TRBV19 and TRBJ1-2): DGGITQSPKYLFRKEGQNVTLSCEQNLNHDAMYWYRQDPGQGLRLIYYSQIVNDFQKGDIAEGYSVSREKKESFPLTVTSAQKNPTAFYLCASSTDRSNYGYTFGSGTRLTVV.

The J gene is TRBJ2-7, the V gene TRBV6-5, with TRBD1 identical over 8 bases. Germline CDR1 and CDR2: MNHEY and SVGAGI. The CDR3 contains 13 residues. J lost 6 bases, V lost 4 bases, and 5 bases had no gene match. CDR3 nucleotide sequence: TGTGCCAGCAGTTCTGGACAGGGCAGCGAGCAGTACTTC. Translated, it gives CASSSGQGSEQYF.

The chain carries TRBV7-2 and TRBJ1-5; weak D call: TRBD1 (5 bases). In germline, CDR1 is SGHTA, CDR2 FQGNSA. Deletions cut 7 bases from V and 2 bases from J, with 12 bases between. The CDR3 consists of 14 residues. CDR3 residues: CASTAGRGNQPQHF. In nucleotides, the CDR3 is TGTGCCAGCACGGCGGGGCGTGGCAATCAGCCCCAGCATTTT. Based on the CDR3 plus reference TRBV7-2 and TRBJ1-5, the full variable domain is GAGVSQSPSNKVTEKGKDVELRCDPISGHTALYWYRQSLGQGLEFLIYFQGNSAPDKSGLPSDRFSAERTGGSVSTLTIQRTQQEDSAVYLCASTAGRGNQPQHFGDGTRLSIL.

This chain connects TRBV2 to TRBJ1-1; perhaps TRBD1 as D (5 bases). Germline-derived CDR1 and CDR2 are SNHLY and FYNNEI. The CDR3 runs 13 residues. Trimming shortened V by 6 bases and J by 1 base, and 9 bases separated the two germline ends. CDR3 in DNA: TGTGCCAGCAGCTTGGACAAGAACACTGAAGCTTTCTTT. Encoded protein: CASSLDKNTEAFF. Variable domain in full (rest from reference TRBV2 and TRBJ1-1): EPEVTQTPSHQVTQMGQEVILRCVPISNHLYFYWYRQILGQKVEFLVSFYNNEISEKSEIFDDQFSVERPDGSNFTLKIRSTKLEDSAMYFCASSLDKNTEAFFGQGTRLTVV.

The chain joins TRBV20-1 to TRBJ2-5; D remains ambiguous. Germline V gives CDR1 DFQATT, CDR2 SNEGSKA (reference sequence). CDR3 length: 13 amino acids. V lost 3 bases to trimming and J lost 3 bases, with 11 bases between them. The CDR3 DNA reads as TGCAGTGCTAGTCGGTTTTCTAAAGAGACCCAGTACTTC. The encoded protein is CSASRFSKETQYF.

This clone was observed a single time. This chain joins TRBV6-6 and TRBJ1-6; the D is unclear. CDR3 length equals 15 residues. Germline V gives CDR1 MNHNY, CDR2 SVGAGI (reference sequence). V shed 4 bases and J shed 8 bases, with 15 bases lying between them. The CDR3 nucleotides are TGTGCCAGCAGTTCTGGTACGGGTTTGGATTCACCCCTCCACTTT. Translating gives CASSSGTGLDSPLHF.

The CDR3 coding sequence is TGTGCCAGCAGCCCACGAGGGATCCACCTGGGAGAGCAGTACTTC. Its protein product is CASSPRGIHLGEQYF. The chain joins TRBV13 to TRBJ2-7; a weak D match, TRBD2 (5 bases). Per the germline V gene, CDR1 is PRHDT and CDR2 is FYEKMQ (reference sequence). Trimming removed 5 bases from V and 7 bases from J, with 21 bases in between. The CDR3 consists of 15 residues.

This sequence joins TRBV7-9 and TRBJ2-7; 9 nucleotides agree with TRBD2. Germline-derived CDR1 and CDR2 are SEHNR and FQNEAQ (reference sequence). J lost 0 bases, V lost 3 bases, and 3 bases had no gene match. This CDR3 region has 15 residues. In DNA form, the CDR3 reads TGTGCCAGCAGCTTTAGCGGGGGAAGCTCCTACGAGCAGTACTTC. Protein sequence: CASSFSGGSSYEQYF.

The V and J genes are TRBV30 and TRBJ2-5; 8 nucleotides align to TRBD1. V dropped 3 bases and J dropped 4; count of bases not matched to a gene: 4. This CDR3 has 13 residues. Looked up from germline, CDR1 is GTSNPN and CDR2 is SVGIG (reference sequence). The CDR3 here is CAWRTTGVETQYF. The CDR3 bases are TGTGCCTGGAGAACGACAGGGGTAGAGACCCAGTACTTC.

This clone was seen just once. CDR3 sequence: CASSKGTGGPQETQYF. The CDR3 coding sequence is TGTGCCAGCAGCAAAGGGACAGGGGGGCCCCAAGAGACCCAGTACTTC. V and J are TRBV11-2 and TRBJ2-5; 11 bases match TRBD1. CDR3 length equals 16 residues. J gave up 1 base and V 5 bases, and 6 bases lay outside the gene matches. CDR1 and CDR2 from the germline V gene are SGHAT and FQNNGV.

J is TRBJ1-2 and V is TRBV4-1; a possible D gene is TRBD1 (5 bases). V was trimmed by 0 bases and J by 7 bases, leaving 12 bases between them. CDR3 size: 14 residues. Germline CDR1 is MGHRA and CDR2 is YSYEKL. CDR3 loop: CASSQDRGIPGYTF. DNA of the CDR3: TGCGCCAGCAGCCAAGATCGGGGGATCCCTGGCTACACCTTC.

This clone was seen only once. The gene calls are TRBV2 and TRBJ2-7, with D possibly matching TRBD1 (7 bases). From germline, CDR1 is SNHLY and CDR2 FYNNEI. V shed 6 bases and J shed 5 bases, with 20 bases lying between them. The CDR3 contains 15 residues. The CDR3 reads CASSSQGTVSHEQYF. In DNA, the CDR3 is TGTGCCAGCAGCTCACAGGGGACTGTCAGCCACGAGCAGTACTTC.

V usage is TRBV27 and J usage is TRBJ2-3; TRBD2 matches at 10 bases. V dropped 7 bases and J dropped 2; count of bases not matched to a gene: 6. CDR3 size: 15 residues. CDR1 and CDR2 (germline): MNHEY, SMNVEV (reference sequence). The CDR3 DNA reads TGTGCCAGCACCCCTGGGACTAGCGACACAGATACGCAGTATTTT. Translating it yields CASTPGTSDTDTQYF.

V and J are TRBV5-1 and TRBJ1-2; perhaps TRBD1 as D (5 bases). The CDR3 has 13 amino acids. Trimming cost V 4 bases and J 5 bases, with 12 bases left between them. Looked up from germline, CDR1 is SGHRS and CDR2 is YFSETQ. The CDR3 here is CASSPAGGYGYTF. CDR3 bases: TGCGCCAGCAGCCCGGCCGGGGGGTATGGCTACACCTTC.

This clone was detected once. This chain connects TRBV7-8 to TRBJ1-3, with a tentative D call TRBD1 (6 bases). V was shortened by 1 base and J by 0 bases, with 7 bases between the two germline ends. Germline values: CDR1 SGHVS, CDR2 FQNEAQ. This CDR3 region has 15 residues. The CDR3 nucleotides read TGTGCCAGCAGCTTAGGGACAGCCTCTGGAAACACCATATATTTT. Translating gives CASSLGTASGNTIYF. Full variable domain (remainder filled in from reference TRBV7-8 and TRBJ1-3): GAGVSQSPRYKVAKRGQDVALRCDPISGHVSLFWYQQALGQGPEFLTYFQNEAQLDKSGLPSDRFFAERPEGSVSTLKIQRTQQEDSAVYLCASSLGTASGNTIYFGEGSWLTVV.

This chain links TRBV19 with TRBJ1-1; 8 bases are shared with TRBD1. CDR3 length: 16 residues. With V trimmed by 3 bases and J by 1 base, 7 bases remained unmatched. CDR1 LNHDA and CDR2 SQIVND come from the germline V gene (reference sequence). CDR3 region: CASSIKAGTGNTEAFF. Written as DNA, the CDR3 is TGTGCCAGTAGTATCAAGGCAGGGACAGGGAACACTGAAGCTTTCTTT.

This clone was detected a few times. The gene calls are TRBV6-5 and TRBJ1-5; TRBD1 is a possible D gene (5 bases). CDR3 size: 14 residues. Germline-derived CDR1 and CDR2 are MNHEY and SVGAGI. V shed 6 bases and J shed 4 bases, with 13 bases lying between them. The CDR3 here is CASSRQSPNQPQHF. CDR3 DNA: TGTGCCAGCAGCAGACAGAGCCCAAATCAGCCCCAGCATTTT.

This chain joins TRBV4-2 and TRBJ1-6, with 10 bases fitting TRBD1. This CDR3 comprises 17 residues. CDR1 is LGHNA and CDR2 is YNFKEQ in the germline V gene. V lost 4 bases, J lost 11 bases, and 14 bases stayed unmatched. Here the CDR3 reads CASSPVLGGQGNPPLHF. The CDR3 bases are TGTGCCAGCAGCCCAGTCTTAGGGGGACAGGGGAATCCACCCCTCCACTTT.

V and J are TRBV3-1 (or the pseudogene TRBV3-2) and TRBJ2-1; TRBD2 matches at 9 bases. Germline trimming cut 3 bases from V and 6 bases from J; bases unmatched to any gene: 3. The V gene's germline CDR1 is LGHDT and CDR2 YNNKEL (reference sequence). The CDR3 is 14 residues long. This CDR3 is CASSQRGGVNEQFF. The CDR3 region has the DNA TGTGCCAGCAGCCAGCGGGGGGGCGTCAATGAGCAGTTCTTC.

V and J are TRBV2 and TRBJ1-4, with 9 bases identical to TRBD1. Germline values: CDR1 SNHLY, CDR2 FYNNEI. This CDR3 contains 14 residues. Unmatched junction bases numbered 7, after V lost 6 bases and J lost 8 bases. CDR3 sequence (DNA): TGTGCCAGCAGCCCGGGACAGGGTGGCGAAAAACTGTTTTTT. Amino acid sequence: CASSPGQGGEKLFF.